This T cell receptor (beta chain) was identified in a study of T-cell memory formation after mild COVID-19. V was trimmed by 2 bases and J by 2 bases, leaving 7 bases between them. Per germline, CDR1 SEHNR and CDR2 FQNEAQ (reference sequence). The CDR3 spans 13 residues. TCRdb reanalysed the 5' RACE reads using MiXCR and keeps one entry per CDR3 protein. The repertoire holds roughly 560,000 distinct CDR3 sequences, roughly 21% seen once, with around 12% in the top ten. The chain carries TRBV7-9 and TRBJ2-7; D gene ambiguous. Sequenced sample: PBMCs or a T cell subset sorted from them (not recorded which). The sequence was obtained from an adult woman who had mild COVID-19 (a few samples of this study predate the infection). Cell type and time point are not known. This chain's CDR3 is CASSLQAAYEQYF. CDR3 DNA sequence: TGTGCCAGCAGCTTACAGGCCGCCTACGAGCAGTACTTC.